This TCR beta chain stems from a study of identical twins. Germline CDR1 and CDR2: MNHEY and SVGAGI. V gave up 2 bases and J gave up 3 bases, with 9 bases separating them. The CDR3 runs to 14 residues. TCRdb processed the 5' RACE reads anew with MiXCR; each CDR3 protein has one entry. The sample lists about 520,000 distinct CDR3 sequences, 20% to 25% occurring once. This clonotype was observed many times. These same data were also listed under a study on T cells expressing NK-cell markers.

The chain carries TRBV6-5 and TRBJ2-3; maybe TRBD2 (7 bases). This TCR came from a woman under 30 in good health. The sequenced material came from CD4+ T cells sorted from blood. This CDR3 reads CASSYRGGTDTQYF. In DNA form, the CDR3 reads TGTGCCAGCAGTTACAGGGGGGGTACAGATACGCAGTATTTT.